This note documents a single TCR beta chain sequence. Its antigen is not identified. This entry comes from a study of long-term antiretroviral therapy in people with HIV. The assay, immunoSEQ v3.0, was run at survey level. Profiling relied on immunoSEQ multiplex PCR, and the TCRdb table lists in-frame clones only, not all of them. The sample has some 40,000 clones; 75% to 90% are singletons. Study-level findings and limits: Pre-ART clonal expansions dominated every time point's repertoire. Although diversity increased after ART, it remained lower than in transplant donor controls.

People in the study who had HIV all got their treatment in the United States. J lost 0 bases, V lost 6 bases, and 14 bases had no gene match. Looked up from germline, CDR1 is SNHLY and CDR2 is FYNNEI. CDR3 length equals 18 residues. The material was unsorted PBMCs, obtained 1.5 years after starting antiretroviral therapy. The gene calls are TRBV2 and TRBJ1-1, with TRBD1 identical over 9 bases. This receptor was obtained from a man between 18 and 35 years old with HIV. This CDR3 reads CASRVGGRTGVLNTEAFF. The CDR3 DNA sequence: TGTGCCAGCAGGGTCGGAGGTAGGACAGGGGTCTTGAACACTGAAGCTTTCTTT.